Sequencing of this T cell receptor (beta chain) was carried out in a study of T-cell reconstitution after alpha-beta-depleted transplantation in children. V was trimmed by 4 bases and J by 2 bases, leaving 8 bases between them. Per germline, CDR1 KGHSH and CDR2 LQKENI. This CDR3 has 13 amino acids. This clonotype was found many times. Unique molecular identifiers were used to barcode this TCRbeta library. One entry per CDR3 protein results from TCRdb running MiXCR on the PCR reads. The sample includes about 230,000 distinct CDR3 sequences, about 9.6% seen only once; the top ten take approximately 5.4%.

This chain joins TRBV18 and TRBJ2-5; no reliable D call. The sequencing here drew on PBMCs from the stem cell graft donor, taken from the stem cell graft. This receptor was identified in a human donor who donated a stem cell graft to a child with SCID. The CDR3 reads CASSLTPQETQYF. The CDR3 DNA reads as TGTGCCAGCTCACTGACACCTCAAGAGACCCAGTACTTC.